This T cell receptor beta chain was recovered during a study of molecular identifiers for immune sequencing clone quantification. General study points: Clones of above 20 RNA copies carried over 98% of effector molecules; in naive cells they carried under 1%.

The CDR3 loop spans 15 amino acids. Germline V gives CDR1 SGHAT, CDR2 FQNNGV. Between the trimmed V and J ends, which lost 2 bases and 4 bases, there was a span of 13 bases. RNA fractions of 10%, 30% or 50% and 20,000 to 1,000,000 sorted cells were the source of naive CD8 libraries. In this sample, this clonotype turned up a few times. Its antigen is not known. TCRdb re-derived calls from the PCR reads in MiXCR, one entry per CDR3 protein. Among about 510,000 distinct CDR3 sequences, 20% to 25% were seen once, and the ten largest hold around 0.86%. Sequencing input: naive CD8+ T cells from blood, with Jurkat cell RNA spiked in. Subset indicated: FACS-sorted CD8+CD4-CCR7+CD45RA+ naive T cells. The chain carries TRBV11-2 and TRBJ2-3; D tentatively fits TRBD1 or TRBD2 (5 bases each). The sequence came from a human donor in good health. Some libraries in this study had Jurkat cell RNA spiked in. DNA for the CDR3: TGTGCCAGCAGCTTAATATTGGGGGTACCAGATACGCAGTATTTT. Translated: CASSLILGVPDTQYF.